These 22 T cell receptor beta chains came from one sample sequenced in a study of CD8 T cells in ankylosing spondylitis. Using its own MiXCR run on the 5' RACE reads, TCRdb lists one record per CDR3 protein. This repertoire shows some 150,000 distinct CDR3 sequences, around two fifths found once; its top ten account for approximately 16%. The sample consisted of synovial fluid, either unsorted or a sorted T cell fraction (not recorded which). These receptor sequences come from a male donor with ankylosing spondylitis.

The chain links TRBV14 to TRBJ2-3, with D hard to call. The CDR3 loop spans 12 amino acids. The ends were cut back, 4 bases at V and 5 bases at J, with 7 bases in the middle. The germline V gene encodes CDR1 SGHDN and CDR2 FVKESK. CDR3 nucleotide sequence: TGTGCCAGCAGCCGCCTAGTAGATACGCAGTATTTT. Protein sequence: CASSRLVDTQYF.

The V gene is TRBV27, the J gene TRBJ2-2, with 7 bases lining up with TRBD2. With V trimmed by 3 bases and J by 1 base, 8 bases remained unmatched. In germline, CDR1 is MNHEY, CDR2 SMNVEV (reference sequence). The CDR3 spans 17 residues. CDR3 protein: CASSLTMTSRNTGELFF. The CDR3 DNA reads as TGTGCCAGCAGTTTGACGATGACTAGCCGGAACACCGGGGAGCTGTTTTTT.

This clonotype was counted only a few times. V gene TRBV4-2 combines with J gene TRBJ1-6; 9 positions agree with TRBD1. CDR1 and CDR2 (germline): LGHNA, YNFKEQ. The V segment lost 8 bases and the J segment 8 bases; nucleotides outside the gene matches: 10. The CDR3 totals 15 residues. CDR3 nucleotides: TGTGCCAGCCGCACGGGACAGGGTGTAGATTCACCCCTCCACTTT. It translates to CASRTGQGVDSPLHF.

This chain links TRBV27 with TRBJ1-1; no clear D. The CDR3 contains 15 residues. With 0 bases removed from V and 2 bases from J, the gap between germline ends came to 10 bases. CDR1 is MNHEY, CDR2 SMNVEV, per germline (reference sequence). CDR3 protein: CASSLSWSQNTEAFF. In DNA, the CDR3 is TGTGCCAGCAGTTTATCGTGGTCCCAAAACACTGAAGCTTTCTTT.

The V gene is TRBV12-3 or TRBV12-4, the J gene TRBJ1-5, with 9 bases matching TRBD1. V gave up 7 bases and J gave up 2 bases; unmatched junction bases: 6. The CDR3 extends over 15 amino acids. The CDR3 is CASTKTGGGNQPQHF. For the CDR3, the DNA is TGTGCCAGCACCAAGACAGGGGGAGGCAATCAGCCCCAGCATTTT.

The V gene is TRBV20-1, the J gene TRBJ2-7; 7 bases are a match to TRBD1. J was trimmed by 4 bases and V by 1 base; bases with no gene match: 10. The germline CDR1 and CDR2 sequences are DFQATT and SNEGSKA (reference sequence). The CDR3 loop spans 15 amino acids. CDR3 nucleotide sequence: TGCAGTGCTAGAGTTGGGGACAGCTTTAGGTACGAGCAGTACTTC. Translating it yields CSARVGDSFRYEQYF.

The J gene is TRBJ1-5, the V gene TRBV27; no clear D. The CDR3 is 14 residues long. The germline V gene has CDR1 MNHEY and CDR2 SMNVEV (reference sequence). Trimming took off 5 bases at V and 6 bases at J, with 14 bases between the two ends. CDR3 in amino acids: CASSPRRSGQPQHF. CDR3 nucleotide sequence: TGTGCCAGCAGTCCCAGGAGGTCCGGTCAGCCCCAGCATTTT.

This clonotype occurred a few times. J is TRBJ2-1 and V is TRBV20-1; D gene unclear. The CDR3 sequence is 12 residues long. V shed 2 bases and J shed 12 bases, with 14 bases lying between them. Germline V gene data show CDR1 as DFQATT and CDR2 as SNEGSKA (reference sequence). CDR3 nucleotides: TGCAGTGCTAGACCCTTTAAGGTAGGGCAGTTCTTC. It translates to CSARPFKVGQFF.

A few counts support this clonotype. This chain connects TRBV7-9 to TRBJ2-2; TRBD1 is a possible D gene (5 bases). Trimming stripped 2 bases from V and 7 bases from J, with 11 bases between. The germline V gene has CDR1 SEHNR and CDR2 FQNEAQ (reference sequence). The CDR3 is 14 amino acids. CDR3 region: CASSLTGPDGELFF. CDR3 in DNA: TGTGCCAGCAGCTTAACAGGACCAGACGGGGAGCTGTTTTTT. The variable domain in full, with the rest retrieved from reference TRBV7-9 and TRBJ2-2, is DTGVSQNPRHKITKRGQNVTFRCDPISEHNRLYWYRQTLGQGPEFLTYFQNEAQLEKSRLLSDRFSAERPKGSFSTLEIQRTEQGDSAMYLCASSLTGPDGELFFGEGSRLTVL.

The chain combines TRBV5-5 with TRBJ1-2; D is possibly TRBD1 (5 bases). The V end lost 0 bases, the J end lost 6 bases, and 15 bases lay between the germline ends. Germline CDR1 and CDR2: SGHKS and YYEKEE (reference sequence). The CDR3 spans 15 residues. In nucleotides, the CDR3 is TGTGCCAGCAGCTTGGTGCTGGGGGGAGCTGATGGCTACACCTTC. This encodes CASSLVLGGADGYTF.

CDR3 sequence reads: CASSPHPVTQYF. In DNA form, the CDR3 reads TGTGCCAGCAGTCCCCACCCTGTGACCCAGTACTTC. This chain uses TRBV12-3 or TRBV12-4 with TRBJ2-5; D gene ambiguous. V was cut by 5 bases and J by 7 bases, with 11 bases left in between. The CDR3 runs 12 residues.

This chain connects TRBV20-1 to TRBJ2-2; D is possibly TRBD2 (5 bases). The CDR3 is made up of 16 amino acids. Germline V gene sequence: CDR1 DFQATT, CDR2 SNEGSKA (reference sequence). V lost 0 bases to trimming and J lost 6 bases, with 17 bases between them. This CDR3 reads CSARDSHGGDAGELFF. CDR3 sequence (DNA): TGCAGTGCTAGAGATTCGCACGGAGGCGACGCCGGGGAGCTGTTTTTT.

The J gene is TRBJ1-1, the V gene TRBV4-1; 7 nucleotides agree with TRBD1. V dropped 2 bases and J dropped 2; count of bases not matched to a gene: 5. Per germline, CDR1 MGHRA and CDR2 YSYEKL. This CDR3 has 15 residues. This chain's CDR3 is CASSQLTGLNTEAFF. CDR3 nucleotides: TGCGCCAGCAGCCAACTGACAGGGCTAAACACTGAAGCTTTCTTT.

The chain is built from TRBV12-3 or TRBV12-4 and TRBJ2-3, with 8 bases fitting TRBD1. The trim removed 3 bases at V and 3 bases at J, leaving 2 bases unmatched. This CDR3 is 14 amino acids long. The CDR3 loop reads CASSLDRATDTQYF. As DNA, the CDR3 is TGTGCCAGCAGTTTGGACAGGGCAACAGATACGCAGTATTTT.

The chain employs TRBV28 and TRBJ2-3; D remains ambiguous. In germline, CDR1 is MDHEN, CDR2 SYDVKM. V dropped 6 bases and J dropped 6 bases, with 16 bases sitting between them. The CDR3 contains 14 residues. Here the CDR3 reads CASSVSSEVDTQYF. The DNA of the CDR3 is TGTGCCAGCAGCGTATCTAGTGAGGTGGATACGCAGTATTTT. The full variable domain, its missing parts supplied by reference TRBV28 and TRBJ2-3, is DVKVTQSSRYLVKRTGEKVFLECVQDMDHENMFWYRQDPGLGLRLIYFSYDVKMKEKGDIPEGYSVSREKKERFSLILESASTNQTSMYLCASSVSSEVDTQYFGPGTRLTVL.

This chain joins TRBV15 and TRBJ2-7; D is tentatively TRBD1 or TRBD2 (5 bases each). Germline V CDR1 and CDR2: LNHNV, YYDKDF (reference sequence). V lost 3 bases and J 3 bases, leaving 9 bases between the germline ends. The CDR3 sequence is 13 residues long. In nucleotides, the CDR3 is TGTGCCACCAGCAGCGGGACGGACTACGAGCAGTACTTC. It yields the protein CATSSGTDYEQYF.

The chain carries TRBV7-9 and TRBJ2-7; D may correspond to TRBD1 or TRBD2 (5 bases each). There are 16 residues in the CDR3. Germline CDR1 is SEHNR and CDR2 is FQNEAQ (reference sequence). The V end was cut by 5 bases, the J end by 4 bases, with 21 bases between. As DNA, the CDR3 is TGTGCCAGCAGCCATATCGGTGGGACGGAATTATACGAGCAGTACTTC. Encoded protein: CASSHIGGTELYEQYF.

The genes are TRBV18 and TRBJ1-2, with D hard to call. The V end was cut by 1 base, the J end by 3 bases, with 18 bases between. CDR1 and CDR2 (germline): KGHSH, LQKENI. This CDR3 is built from 17 residues. DNA of the CDR3: TGTGCCAGCTCACCACGATTTTCCGGCCCCCGGGACTATGGCTACACCTTC. Translated: CASSPRFSGPRDYGYTF.

This CDR3 reads CASSLAGEAYEQYF. In DNA, the CDR3 is TGTGCCAGCAGCTTAGCGGGAGAGGCCTACGAGCAGTACTTC. The V and J genes are TRBV7-9 and TRBJ2-7; D is possibly TRBD2 (5 bases). CDR1 is SEHNR and CDR2 is FQNEAQ in the germline V gene (reference sequence). The CDR3 extends over 14 amino acids. The V and J ends lost 0 bases and 2 bases respectively, with 8 bases between them.

This clonotype was seen a handful of times. This CDR3 reads CASSQDGPGDEQFF. CDR3 DNA sequence: TGTGCCAGCAGCCAAGATGGGCCGGGCGATGAGCAGTTCTTC. The rearrangement joins TRBV4-2 to TRBJ2-1; no clear D gene. The CDR3 is 14 residues long. Germline V CDR1 and CDR2: LGHNA, YNFKEQ. The V and J ends lost 0 bases and 8 bases respectively, with 11 bases between them.

This clonotype was detected once. The chain carries TRBV6-1 and TRBJ2-7, with 11 bases matching TRBD2. Germline loops: CDR1 MNHNS, CDR2 SASEGT. This CDR3 comprises 15 residues. V shed 7 bases and J 0 bases; nucleotides not matched to a gene: 5. In DNA form, the CDR3 reads TGTGCCAGCACCAGACTAGCGGGAAGCTCCTACGAGCAGTACTTC. It is translated as CASTRLAGSSYEQYF.

This clonotype appeared a few times. This chain uses TRBV5-6 with TRBJ2-5, with 8 bases lining up with TRBD1. The CDR3 spans 14 residues. V gave up 4 bases and J gave up 5 bases; unmatched junction bases: 7. Germline values: CDR1 SGHDT, CDR2 YYEEEE. The CDR3 is CASSGADRDETQYF. Written as DNA, the CDR3 is TGTGCCAGCAGCGGAGCGGACAGGGACGAGACCCAGTACTTC.